This T cell receptor (beta chain) originates from a study of blood T cell repertoires in COVID-19. For the study at large: T cells, B-cell-depleted T cells, or PBMCs supplied cDNA or gDNA.

Original processing notes: Estimation of nucleated cell counts relied on the amplification of reference gene primers. Repertoires were generated with immunoSEQ multiplex PCR, while TCRdb's copy carries only in-frame clones and drops some. V and J calls and clone size are those listed in that table; D and trimming were worked out from the DNA. This sample has 390,000 or so clones, with approximately 92% found just once. The cohort comprised adults aged about 18 to 89 years residing in about two dozen US areas. Recovery among Cohort 3 donors was established by two negative PCRs, clearance, or symptom resolution. This sequence was found in a young man who had recovered from COVID-19. Material for sequencing was PBMCs or T cells enriched from blood (not recorded which).

The CDR3 DNA reads as TGCGCCAGCAGCTTGGAATGGAGGAGGGAGCTGTTTTTT. Its protein is CASSLEWRRELFF. The rearrangement joins TRBV5-1 to TRBJ2-2; maybe TRBD2 (5 bases). This CDR3 comprises 13 residues. Germline values: CDR1 SGHRS, CDR2 YFSETQ. Trimming removed 0 bases from V and 9 bases from J, with 9 bases in between.